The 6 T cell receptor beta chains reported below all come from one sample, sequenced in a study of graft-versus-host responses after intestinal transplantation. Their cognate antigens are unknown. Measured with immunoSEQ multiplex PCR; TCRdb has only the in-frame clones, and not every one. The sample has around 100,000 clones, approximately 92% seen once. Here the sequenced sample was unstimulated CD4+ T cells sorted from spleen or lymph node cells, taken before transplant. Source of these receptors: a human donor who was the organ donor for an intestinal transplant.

The CDR3 DNA follows: TGCAGTGCTAGCCGCGGTGAGCAGTTCTTC. Translated, it gives CSASRGEQFF. The chain couples TRBV20-1 to TRBJ2-1; D remains ambiguous. The germline V and J ends were trimmed by 3 bases and 9 bases, with 6 bases remaining between them. This CDR3 contains 10 residues. Germline CDR1 reads DFQATT; CDR2 reads SNEGSKA (reference sequence).

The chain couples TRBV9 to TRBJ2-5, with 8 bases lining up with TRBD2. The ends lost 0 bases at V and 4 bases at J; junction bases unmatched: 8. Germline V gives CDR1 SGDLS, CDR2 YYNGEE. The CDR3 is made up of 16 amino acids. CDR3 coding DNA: TGTGCCAGCAGCGTAGTCCCCAGCGGGAGTCCAGAGACCCAGTACTTC. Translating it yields CASSVVPSGSPETQYF.

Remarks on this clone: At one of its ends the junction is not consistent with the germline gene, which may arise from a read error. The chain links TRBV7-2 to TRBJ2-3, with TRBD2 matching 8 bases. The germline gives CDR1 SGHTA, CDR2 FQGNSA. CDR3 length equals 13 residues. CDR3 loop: CASSVAGTDTQYF. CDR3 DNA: TGTGCCAGCAGCGTAGCGGGGACAGATACGCAGTATTTT.

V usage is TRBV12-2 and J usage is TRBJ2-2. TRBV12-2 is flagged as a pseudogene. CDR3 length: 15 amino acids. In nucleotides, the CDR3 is TGTGCAAGTCGCTTACGGGCGGAGAACACCGGGGAGCTGTTTTTT. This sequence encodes CASRLRAENTGELFF.

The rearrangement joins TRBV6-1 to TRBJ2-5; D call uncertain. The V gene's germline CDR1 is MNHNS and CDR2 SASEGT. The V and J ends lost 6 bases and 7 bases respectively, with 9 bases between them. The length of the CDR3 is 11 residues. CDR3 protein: CASRETGTQYF. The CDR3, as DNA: TGTGCCAGCAGGGAAACGGGGACCCAGTACTTC.

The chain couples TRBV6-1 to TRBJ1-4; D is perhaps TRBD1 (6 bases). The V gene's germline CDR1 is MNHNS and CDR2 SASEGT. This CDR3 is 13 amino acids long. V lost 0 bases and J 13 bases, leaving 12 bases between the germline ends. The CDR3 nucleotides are TGTGCCAGCAGTGAAGCAAGACAGGTTCGACTGTTTTTT. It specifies CASSEARQVRLFF.